The clone carrying this TCR beta chain was detected a few times. What it recognizes is unknown. The germline gives CDR1 KGHSH, CDR2 LQKENI. The CDR3 contains 17 residues. V lost 3 bases and J 0 bases, leaving 12 bases between the germline ends. All of the isolated RNA was reverse transcribed, so expressed TCRB transcripts were sequenced. Profiled with immunoSEQ multiplex PCR; TCRdb holds only in-frame clones, not every one. Among 900,000 or so clones, roughly 15% were seen once, and the ten largest hold about 0.02%. This sample is part of a study of beta chain features in type 1 diabetes. General observations from the study: Compared with healthy donors, patients appeared to share more similar naive, central memory and regulatory TCRB repertoires.

Each of the sorted populations had a purity greater than 98%. The clonotype originates from a woman between 18 and 29 years old in good health. The chain is built from TRBV18 and TRBJ2-6, with D uncertain. What was sequenced was naive CD4+ T cells from blood. The CDR3 coding sequence is TGTGCCAGCTCACCTTTCGACATTGACTCTGGGGCCAACGTCCTGACTTTC. It translates to CASSPFDIDSGANVLTF.